This T cell receptor (beta chain) came from a study of beta chain features in type 1 diabetes. General study findings and limits: Insertions were fewer and deletions more numerous at VDJ junctions in type 1 diabetes patients.

Every bit of the isolated RNA underwent reverse transcription, so sequencing read expressed TCRB transcripts. Here immunoSEQ multiplex PCR was the method, and the copy in TCRdb shows in-frame clones only, minus some. The sample holds roughly 150,000 clones, over 8.5% seen once. Sampling consisted of one heparinised blood draw per donor, averaging about 116 mL. Per the germline V gene, CDR1 is LNHNV and CDR2 is YYDKDF (reference sequence). The CDR3 covers 15 residues. Trimming cost V 3 bases and J 0 bases; bases outside gene matches: 1. This clone was recorded only once. Its specificity is unknown. The TCR was taken from a man aged 18 to 29 in good health. The chain joins TRBV15 to TRBJ2-3; 9 nucleotides match TRBD1. Sequencing input: central memory CD4+ T cells from blood. The CDR3 nucleotides read TGTGCCACCAGCAGGGGACAGGGTAGCACAGATACGCAGTATTTT. This sequence encodes CATSRGQGSTDTQYF.